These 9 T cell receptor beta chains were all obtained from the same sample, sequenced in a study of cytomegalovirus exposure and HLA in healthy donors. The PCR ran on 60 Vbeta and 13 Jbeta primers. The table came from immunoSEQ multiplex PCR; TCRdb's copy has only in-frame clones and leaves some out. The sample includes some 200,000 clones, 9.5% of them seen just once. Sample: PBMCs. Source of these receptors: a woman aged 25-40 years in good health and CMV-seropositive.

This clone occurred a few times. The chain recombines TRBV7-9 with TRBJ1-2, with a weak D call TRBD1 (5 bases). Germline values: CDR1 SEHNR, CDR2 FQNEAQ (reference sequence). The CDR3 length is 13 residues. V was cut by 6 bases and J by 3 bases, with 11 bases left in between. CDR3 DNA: TGTGCCAGCAGTTTTCCCAGGGACTATGGCTACACCTTC. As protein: CASSFPRDYGYTF. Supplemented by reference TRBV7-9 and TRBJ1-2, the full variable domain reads DTGVSQNPRHKITKRGQNVTFRCDPISEHNRLYWYRQTLGQGPEFLTYFQNEAQLEKSRLLSDRFSAERPKGSFSTLEIQRTEQGDSAMYLCASSFPRDYGYTFGSGTRLTVV.

The CDR3 reads CASSEQGGSLNTEAFF. In DNA, the CDR3 is TGTGCCAGCAGTGAGCAGGGGGGCAGTCTGAACACTGAAGCTTTCTTT. The gene calls are TRBV6-1 and TRBJ1-1; 7 bases are shared with TRBD1. CDR3 length: 16 amino acids. V lost 3 bases and J lost 0; bases outside the gene matches: 7. The germline V gene encodes CDR1 MNHNS and CDR2 SASEGT.

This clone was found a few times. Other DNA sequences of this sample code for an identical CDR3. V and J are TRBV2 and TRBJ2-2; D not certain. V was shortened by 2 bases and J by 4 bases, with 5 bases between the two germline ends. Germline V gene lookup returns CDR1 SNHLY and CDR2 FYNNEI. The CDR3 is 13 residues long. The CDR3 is CASSEISTGELFF. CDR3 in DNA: TGTGCCAGCAGTGAAATATCCACCGGGGAGCTGTTTTTT.

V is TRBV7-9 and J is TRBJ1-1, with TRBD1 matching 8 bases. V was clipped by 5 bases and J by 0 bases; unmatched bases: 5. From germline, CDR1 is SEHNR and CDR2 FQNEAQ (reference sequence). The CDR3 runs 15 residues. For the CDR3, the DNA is TGTGCCAGCAGCGGCCGGACAGGGCTGAACACTGAAGCTTTCTTT. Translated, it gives CASSGRTGLNTEAFF.

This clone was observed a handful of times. CDR3 in amino acids: CASKQGALNTEAFF. The CDR3 nucleotides are TGTGCCAGTAAGCAGGGGGCGCTGAACACTGAAGCTTTCTTT. This sequence joins TRBV19 and TRBJ1-1, with 8 bases aligning to TRBD1. The germline V gene has CDR1 LNHDA and CDR2 SQIVND (reference sequence). V shed 7 bases and J 0 bases; nucleotides not matched to a gene: 4. CDR3 size: 14 residues. The full variable domain, completed using reference TRBV19 and TRBJ1-1, is DGGITQSPKYLFRKEGQNVTLSCEQNLNHDAMYWYRQDPGQGLRLIYYSQIVNDFQKGDIAEGYSVSREKKESFPLTVTSAQKNPTAFYLCASKQGALNTEAFFGQGTRLTVV.

Written as DNA, the CDR3 is TGTGCCAGCTCACCAACGGGACTAGCGATCGAAGATACGCAGTATTTT. This sequence encodes CASSPTGLAIEDTQYF. The genes are TRBV18 and TRBJ2-3; TRBD2 aligns across 10 bases. This CDR3 contains 16 residues. Trimming took 2 bases from V and 5 from J; bases not matched to a gene: 7. Germline V lookup: CDR1 KGHSH, CDR2 LQKENI.

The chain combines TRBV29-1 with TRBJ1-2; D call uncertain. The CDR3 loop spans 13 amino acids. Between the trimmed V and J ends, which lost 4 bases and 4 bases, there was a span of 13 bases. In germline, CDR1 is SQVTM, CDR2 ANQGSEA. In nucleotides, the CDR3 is TGCAGCGTTGTGGGCTTGGCAGTCTATGGCTACACCTTC. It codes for CSVVGLAVYGYTF.

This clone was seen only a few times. CDR3 sequence (DNA): TGTGCCAGTAGCCCGATCCGGGACAGCTCCTACGAGCAGTACTTC. Translating gives CASSPIRDSSYEQYF. The chain combines TRBV19 with TRBJ2-7; 7 nucleotides agree with TRBD1. CDR1 is LNHDA and CDR2 is SQIVND in the germline V gene (reference sequence). V gave up 6 bases and J gave up 0 bases; unmatched junction bases: 8. The CDR3 totals 15 residues.

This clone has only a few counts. CDR3 in DNA: TGTGCCAGCATTGAGACTAGCGGGAGTGACGAGCAGTACTTC. The encoded protein is CASIETSGSDEQYF. The V call is TRBV2, the J call TRBJ2-7, with 12 bases that match TRBD2. J gave up 5 bases and V 7 bases, and 6 bases lay outside the gene matches. The germline CDR1 and CDR2 sequences are SNHLY and FYNNEI. The CDR3 is made up of 14 amino acids.